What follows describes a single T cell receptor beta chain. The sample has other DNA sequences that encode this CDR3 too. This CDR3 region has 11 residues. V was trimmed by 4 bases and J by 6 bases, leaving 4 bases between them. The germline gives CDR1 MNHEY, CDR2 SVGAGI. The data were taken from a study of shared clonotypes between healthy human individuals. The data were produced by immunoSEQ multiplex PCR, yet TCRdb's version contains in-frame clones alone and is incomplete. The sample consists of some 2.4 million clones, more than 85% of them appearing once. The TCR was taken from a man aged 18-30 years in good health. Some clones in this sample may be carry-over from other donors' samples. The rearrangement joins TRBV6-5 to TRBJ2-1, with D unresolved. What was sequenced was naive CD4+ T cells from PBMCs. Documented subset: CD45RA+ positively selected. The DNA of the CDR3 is TGTGCCAGCAGTTCCCCCAATGAGCAGTTCTTC. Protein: CASSSPNEQFF.